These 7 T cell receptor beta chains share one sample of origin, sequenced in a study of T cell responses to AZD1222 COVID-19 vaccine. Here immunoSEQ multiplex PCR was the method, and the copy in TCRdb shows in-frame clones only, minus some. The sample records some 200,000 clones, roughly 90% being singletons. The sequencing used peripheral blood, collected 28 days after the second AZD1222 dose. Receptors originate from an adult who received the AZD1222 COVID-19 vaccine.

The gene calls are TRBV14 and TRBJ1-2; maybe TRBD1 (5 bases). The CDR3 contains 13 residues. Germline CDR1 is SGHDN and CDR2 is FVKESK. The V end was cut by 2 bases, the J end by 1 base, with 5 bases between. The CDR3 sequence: CASSQQGNYGYTF. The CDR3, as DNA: TGTGCCAGCAGCCAACAGGGTAACTATGGCTACACCTTC.

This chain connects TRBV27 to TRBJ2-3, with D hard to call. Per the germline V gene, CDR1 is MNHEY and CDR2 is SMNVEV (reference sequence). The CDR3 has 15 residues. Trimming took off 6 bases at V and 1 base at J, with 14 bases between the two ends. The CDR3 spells CASSPFVPRTDTQYF. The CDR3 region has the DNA TGTGCCAGCAGCCCTTTTGTGCCCCGCACAGATACGCAGTATTTT.

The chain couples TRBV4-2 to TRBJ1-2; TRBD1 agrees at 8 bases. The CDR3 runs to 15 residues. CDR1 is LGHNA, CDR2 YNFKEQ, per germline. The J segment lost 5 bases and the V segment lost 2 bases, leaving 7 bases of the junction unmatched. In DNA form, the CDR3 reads TGTGCCAGCAGCCAACGTACAGGGGGAAGGTATGGCTACACCTTC. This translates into CASSQRTGGRYGYTF.

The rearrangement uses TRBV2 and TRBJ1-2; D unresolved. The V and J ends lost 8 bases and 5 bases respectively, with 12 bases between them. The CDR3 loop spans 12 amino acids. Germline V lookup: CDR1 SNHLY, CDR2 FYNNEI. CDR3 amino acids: CASLTPGYGYTF. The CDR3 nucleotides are TGTGCCAGCCTGACCCCGGGTTATGGCTACACCTTC.

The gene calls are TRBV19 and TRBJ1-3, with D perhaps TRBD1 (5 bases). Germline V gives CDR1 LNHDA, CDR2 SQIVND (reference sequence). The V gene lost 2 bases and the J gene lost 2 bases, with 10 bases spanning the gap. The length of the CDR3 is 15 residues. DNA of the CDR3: TGTGCCAGTAGTATACAGGGCTCGGCTGGAAACACCATATATTTT. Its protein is CASSIQGSAGNTIYF.

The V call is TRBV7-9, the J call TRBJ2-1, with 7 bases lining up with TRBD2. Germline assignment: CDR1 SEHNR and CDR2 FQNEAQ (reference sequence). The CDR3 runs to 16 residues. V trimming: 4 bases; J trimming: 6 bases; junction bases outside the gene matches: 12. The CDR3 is CASSWGGSVYSNEQFF. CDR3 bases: TGTGCCAGCAGCTGGGGCGGGAGCGTATATAGCAATGAGCAGTTCTTC.

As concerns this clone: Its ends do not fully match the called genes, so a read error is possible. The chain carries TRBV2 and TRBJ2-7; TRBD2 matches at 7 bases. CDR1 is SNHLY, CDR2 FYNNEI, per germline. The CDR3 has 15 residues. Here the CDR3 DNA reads TGTGCCACCGACTTAGCGGGTAGTGACTCCTCCGAGCAGTACTTC. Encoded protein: CATDLAGSDSSEQYF.